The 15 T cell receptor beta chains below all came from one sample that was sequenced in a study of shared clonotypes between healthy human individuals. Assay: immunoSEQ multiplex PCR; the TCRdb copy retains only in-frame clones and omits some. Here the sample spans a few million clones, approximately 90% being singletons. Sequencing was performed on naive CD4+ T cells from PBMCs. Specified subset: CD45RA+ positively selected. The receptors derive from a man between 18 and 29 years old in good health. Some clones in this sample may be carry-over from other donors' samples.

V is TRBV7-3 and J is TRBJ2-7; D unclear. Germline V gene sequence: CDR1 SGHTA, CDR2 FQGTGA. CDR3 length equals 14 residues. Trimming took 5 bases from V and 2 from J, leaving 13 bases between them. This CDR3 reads CASSATDVPYEQYF. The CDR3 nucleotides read TGTGCCAGCAGCGCAACGGACGTACCCTACGAGCAGTACTTC.

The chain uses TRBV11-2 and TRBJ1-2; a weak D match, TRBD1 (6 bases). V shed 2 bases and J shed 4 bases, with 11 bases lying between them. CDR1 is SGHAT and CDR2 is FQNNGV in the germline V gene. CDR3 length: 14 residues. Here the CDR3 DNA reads TGTGCCAGCAGCTTATCAGGGGCCGGCTATGGCTACACCTTC. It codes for CASSLSGAGYGYTF.

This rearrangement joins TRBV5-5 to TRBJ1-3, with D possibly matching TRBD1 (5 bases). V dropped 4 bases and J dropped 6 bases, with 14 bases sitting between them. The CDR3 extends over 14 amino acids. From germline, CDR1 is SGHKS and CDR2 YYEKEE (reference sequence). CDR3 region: CASSLKTDTNTIYF. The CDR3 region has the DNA TGTGCCAGCAGCCTGAAGACAGATACAAACACCATATATTTT.

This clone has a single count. CDR3 region: CASSFLSGSNTGELFF. For the CDR3, the DNA is TGTGCCAGCAGCTTCCTAAGCGGGTCGAACACCGGGGAGCTGTTTTTT. V usage is TRBV7-3 and J usage is TRBJ2-2; D might be TRBD2 (6 bases). Trimming pared 3 bases from V and 0 bases from J, leaving 11 bases between. CDR1 and CDR2 from the germline V gene are SGHTA and FQGTGA. The CDR3 is made up of 16 amino acids.

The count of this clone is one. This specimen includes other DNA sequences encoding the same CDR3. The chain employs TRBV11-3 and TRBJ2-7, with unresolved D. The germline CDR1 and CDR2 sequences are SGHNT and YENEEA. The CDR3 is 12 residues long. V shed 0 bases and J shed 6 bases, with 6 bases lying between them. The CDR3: CASSLDLGEQYF. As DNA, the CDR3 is TGTGCCAGCAGCTTAGACCTTGGCGAGCAGTACTTC.

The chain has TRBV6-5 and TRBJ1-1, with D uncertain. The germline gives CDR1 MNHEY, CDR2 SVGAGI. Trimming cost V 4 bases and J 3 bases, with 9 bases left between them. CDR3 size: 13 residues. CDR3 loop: CASSLRPHTEAFF. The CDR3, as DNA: TGTGCCAGCAGTTTAAGGCCGCACACTGAAGCTTTCTTT.

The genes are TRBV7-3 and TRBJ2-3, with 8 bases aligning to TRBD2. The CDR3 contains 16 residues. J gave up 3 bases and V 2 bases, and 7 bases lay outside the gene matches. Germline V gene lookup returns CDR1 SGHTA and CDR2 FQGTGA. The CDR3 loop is CASSLYPREGTDTQYF. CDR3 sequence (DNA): TGTGCCAGCAGCTTATACCCCCGGGAGGGGACAGATACGCAGTATTTT.

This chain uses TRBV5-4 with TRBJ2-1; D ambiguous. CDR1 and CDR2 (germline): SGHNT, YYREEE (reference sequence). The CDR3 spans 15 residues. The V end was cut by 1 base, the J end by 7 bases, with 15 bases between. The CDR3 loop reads CASSLLGLGVNEQFF. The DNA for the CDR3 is TGTGCCAGCAGCTTGTTAGGATTAGGAGTAAATGAGCAGTTCTTC.

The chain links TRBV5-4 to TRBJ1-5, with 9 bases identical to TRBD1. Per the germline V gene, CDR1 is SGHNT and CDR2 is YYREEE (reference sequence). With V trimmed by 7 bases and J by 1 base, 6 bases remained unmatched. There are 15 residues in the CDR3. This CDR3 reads CASGIQGASNQPQHF. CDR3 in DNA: TGTGCCAGCGGAATACAGGGGGCCAGCAATCAGCCCCAGCATTTT.

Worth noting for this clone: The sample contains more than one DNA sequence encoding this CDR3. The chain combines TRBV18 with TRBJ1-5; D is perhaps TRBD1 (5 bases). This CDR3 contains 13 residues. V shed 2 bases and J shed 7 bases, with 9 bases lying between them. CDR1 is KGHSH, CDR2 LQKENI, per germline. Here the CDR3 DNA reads TGTGCCAGCTCACCAGGGGGGGACCAGCCCCAGCATTTT. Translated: CASSPGGDQPQHF. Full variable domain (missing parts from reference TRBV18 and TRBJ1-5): NAGVMQNPRHLVRRRGQEARLRCSPMKGHSHVYWYRQLPEEGLKFMVYLQKENIIDESGMPKERFSAEFPKEGPSILRIQQVVRGDSAAYFCASSPGGDQPQHFGDGTRLSIL.

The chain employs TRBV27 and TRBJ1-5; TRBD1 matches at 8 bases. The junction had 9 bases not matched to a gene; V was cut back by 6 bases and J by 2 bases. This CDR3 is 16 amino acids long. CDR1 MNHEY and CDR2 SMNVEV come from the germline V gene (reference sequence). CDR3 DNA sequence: TGTGCCAGCAGAGCGGGGGCAGGGGGCCGCAATCAGCCCCAGCATTTT. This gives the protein CASRAGAGGRNQPQHF.

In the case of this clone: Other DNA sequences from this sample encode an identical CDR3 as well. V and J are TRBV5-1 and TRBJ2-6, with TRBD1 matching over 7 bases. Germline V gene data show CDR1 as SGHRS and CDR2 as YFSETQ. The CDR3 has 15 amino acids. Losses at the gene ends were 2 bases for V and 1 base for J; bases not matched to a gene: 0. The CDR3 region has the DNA TGCGCCAGCAGCTTACAGGGGTCTGGGGCCAACGTCCTGACTTTC. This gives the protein CASSLQGSGANVLTF.

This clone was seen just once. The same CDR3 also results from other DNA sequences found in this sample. CDR3 sequence reads: CASSPDRQETQYF. CDR3 bases: TGTGCCAGCTCACCAGACCGACAAGAGACCCAGTACTTC. V is TRBV18 and J is TRBJ2-5; D unresolved. The CDR3 loop spans 13 amino acids. The germline V gene has CDR1 KGHSH and CDR2 LQKENI. The germline V and J ends were trimmed by 2 bases and 2 bases, with 6 bases remaining between them. The full variable domain, its missing parts supplied by reference TRBV18 and TRBJ2-5, is NAGVMQNPRHLVRRRGQEARLRCSPMKGHSHVYWYRQLPEEGLKFMVYLQKENIIDESGMPKERFSAEFPKEGPSILRIQQVVRGDSAAYFCASSPDRQETQYFGPGTRLLVL.

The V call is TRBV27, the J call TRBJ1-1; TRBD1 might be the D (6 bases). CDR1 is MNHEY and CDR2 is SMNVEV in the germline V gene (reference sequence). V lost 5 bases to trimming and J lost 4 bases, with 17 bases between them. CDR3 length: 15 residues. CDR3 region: CASSPQQGGPTEAFF. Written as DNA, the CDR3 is TGTGCCAGCAGTCCTCAACAGGGAGGACCCACTGAAGCTTTCTTT.

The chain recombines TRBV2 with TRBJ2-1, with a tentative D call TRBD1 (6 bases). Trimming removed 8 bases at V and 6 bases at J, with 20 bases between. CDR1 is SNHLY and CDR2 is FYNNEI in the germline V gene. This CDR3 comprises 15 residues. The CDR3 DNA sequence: TGTGCCAGCCCCCCCAGGGGACATTATGGCAATGAGCAGTTCTTC. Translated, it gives CASPPRGHYGNEQFF.